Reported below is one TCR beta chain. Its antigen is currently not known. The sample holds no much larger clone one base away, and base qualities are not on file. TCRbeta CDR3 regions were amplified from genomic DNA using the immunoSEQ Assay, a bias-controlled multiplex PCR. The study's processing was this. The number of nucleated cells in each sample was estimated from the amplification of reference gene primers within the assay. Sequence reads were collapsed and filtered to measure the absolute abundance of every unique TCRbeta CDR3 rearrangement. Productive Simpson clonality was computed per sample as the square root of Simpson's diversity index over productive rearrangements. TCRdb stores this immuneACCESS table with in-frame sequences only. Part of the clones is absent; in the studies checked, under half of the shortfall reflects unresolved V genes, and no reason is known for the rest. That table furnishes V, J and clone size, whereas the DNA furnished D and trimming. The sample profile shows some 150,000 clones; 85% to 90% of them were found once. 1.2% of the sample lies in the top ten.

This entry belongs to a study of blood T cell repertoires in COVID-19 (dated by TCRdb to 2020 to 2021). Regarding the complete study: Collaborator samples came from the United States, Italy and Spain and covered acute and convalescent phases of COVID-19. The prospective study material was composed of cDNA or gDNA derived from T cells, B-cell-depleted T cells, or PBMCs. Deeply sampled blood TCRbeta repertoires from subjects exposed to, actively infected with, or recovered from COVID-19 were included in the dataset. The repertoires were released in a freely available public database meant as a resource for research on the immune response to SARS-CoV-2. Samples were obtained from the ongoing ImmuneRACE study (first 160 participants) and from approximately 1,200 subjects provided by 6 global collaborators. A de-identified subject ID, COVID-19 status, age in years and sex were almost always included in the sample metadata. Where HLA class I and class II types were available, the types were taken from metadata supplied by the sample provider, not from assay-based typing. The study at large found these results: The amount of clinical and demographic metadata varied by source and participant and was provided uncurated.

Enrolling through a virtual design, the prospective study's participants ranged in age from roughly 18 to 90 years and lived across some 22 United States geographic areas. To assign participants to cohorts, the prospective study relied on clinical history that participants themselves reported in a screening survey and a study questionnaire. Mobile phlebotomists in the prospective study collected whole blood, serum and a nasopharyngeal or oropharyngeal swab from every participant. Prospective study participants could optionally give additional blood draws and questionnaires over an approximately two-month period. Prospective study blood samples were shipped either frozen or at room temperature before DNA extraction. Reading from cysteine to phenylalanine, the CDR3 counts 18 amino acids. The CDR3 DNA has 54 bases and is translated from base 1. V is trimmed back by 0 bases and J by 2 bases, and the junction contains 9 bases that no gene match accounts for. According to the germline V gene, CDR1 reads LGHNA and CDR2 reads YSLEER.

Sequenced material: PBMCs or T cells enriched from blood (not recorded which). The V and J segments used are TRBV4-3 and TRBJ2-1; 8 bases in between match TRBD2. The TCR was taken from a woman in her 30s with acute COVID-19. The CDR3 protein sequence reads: CASSQDSPPGGPYNEQFF. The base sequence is TGCGCCAGCAGCCAAGACTCCCCTCCGGGAGGGCCCTACAATGAGCAGTTCTTC.